This T cell receptor beta chain comes out of a study of low-dose radiotherapy and immunotherapy resistance in tumors (dated by TCRdb to 2021 to 2024). In the study overall: Cohort 1 received 0.5 Gy per fraction every 2 weeks, with a prescribed total PTV dose of 6.5 Gy. Patients in Cohort 2 were given 1 Gy per fraction every two weeks, for a total of 13 Gy across 26 weeks. Nivolumab and ipilimumab were both given intravenously, with nivolumab at a 240 mg flat dose every two weeks and ipilimumab at 1 mg/kg every six weeks. Intravenous cyclophosphamide at 200 mg/m2 was administered every two weeks, one day ahead of each radiation and immunotherapy administration. Starting on cycle 1 day 1, patients took 300 mg of aspirin by mouth once daily for four cycles. The trial did not randomize participants into treatment groups. Eight patients were included in the translational analysis: three from the first dose cohort and the first five from the second dose cohort.

As concerns this clonotype: The target of this receptor is not known. Nothing much larger sits one base from this clone, and base qualities are not available.

From the germline V gene, CDR1 is SGHDT and CDR2 is YYEEEE. From cysteine to phenylalanine, the CDR3 is 14 amino acids long. Left in the record is the CDR3 DNA by itself, 42 bases read in frame from the first base. The junction shows trimming of 4 bases on V and 6 bases on J, and the gene matches do not reach 8 bases of it. What the time point label conveys for this sample: before trial treatment. Donors were enrolled in RACIN, a single-arm phase I dose-escalation trial combining nivolumab, ipilimumab, aspirin, low-dose cyclophosphamide and low-dose radiotherapy. Patients were eligible if they had advanced solid tumors that were TIL-negative. For sequencing, an Illumina HiSeq 2500 was employed. First-strand cDNA was synthesized using Superscript III and a set of TRAV- and TRBV-specific primers, so that both TCRalpha and TCRbeta chains were covered. A roughly 19-cycle PCR with Phusion amplified the TCRs, pairing a constant-region primer with the adapter that was attached to the V primers. The isolated mRNA was amplified using the MessageAmp II aRNA Amplification Kit, with in vitro transcription performed for approximately 16 hours at 37 degrees C. mRNA for TCR sequencing was isolated with the Dynabeads mRNA DIRECT Purification Kit. Indexed Illumina adapters were added in a second roughly 25-cycle Phusion PCR, and the resulting products were purified with AMPure XP beads. Turning to the authors' computational methods: Using custom Perl scripts, TCR sequences encoding the same protein were pooled, out-of-frame sequences were removed, and the abundance of each clonotype was computed. The analysis excluded TCR sequences that were supported by just one read. Among the metrics used to describe the repertoires were Shannon entropy, Gini index, clonality, richness, and the frequency of TCRs shared between repertoires. TCRdb reworked the public reads: Q25 trimming with fastp, MiXCR clone assembly, productive beta chains retained. All rows with the same CDR3 protein become a single entry with the most common DNA and genes. The V and J calls come from TCRdb's annotation, not from the publication. The sample data list 35,000 to 50,000 distinct CDR3 sequences, and roughly 28% of these were observed just once. The top ten clones comprise 3.7% of the sample.

The source material was PBMCs, sampled before treatment. This receptor was identified in a male donor with gallbladder cancer. The chain couples TRBV5-6 to TRBJ2-7; 9 central nucleotides agree with TRBD2. CDR3 protein: CASSLERGVREQYF. The sequence in DNA is TGTGCCAGCAGCCTAGAGCGGGGGGTACGCGAGCAGTACTTC.